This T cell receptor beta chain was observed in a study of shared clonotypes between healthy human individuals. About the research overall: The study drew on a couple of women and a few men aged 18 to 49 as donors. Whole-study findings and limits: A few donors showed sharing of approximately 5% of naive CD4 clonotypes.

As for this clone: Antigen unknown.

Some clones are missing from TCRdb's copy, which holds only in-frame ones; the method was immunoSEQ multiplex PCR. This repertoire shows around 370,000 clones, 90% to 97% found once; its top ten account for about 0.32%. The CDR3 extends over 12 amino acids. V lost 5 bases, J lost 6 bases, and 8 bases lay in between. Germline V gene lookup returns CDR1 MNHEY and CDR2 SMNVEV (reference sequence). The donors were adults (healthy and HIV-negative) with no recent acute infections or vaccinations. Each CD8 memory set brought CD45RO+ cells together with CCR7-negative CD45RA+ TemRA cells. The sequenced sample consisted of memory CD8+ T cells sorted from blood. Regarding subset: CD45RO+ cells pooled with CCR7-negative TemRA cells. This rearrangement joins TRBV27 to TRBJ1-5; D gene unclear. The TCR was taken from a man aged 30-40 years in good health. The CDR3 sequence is CASSRLGQPQHF. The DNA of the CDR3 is TGTGCCAGCAGTCGGTTGGGTCAGCCCCAGCATTTT.